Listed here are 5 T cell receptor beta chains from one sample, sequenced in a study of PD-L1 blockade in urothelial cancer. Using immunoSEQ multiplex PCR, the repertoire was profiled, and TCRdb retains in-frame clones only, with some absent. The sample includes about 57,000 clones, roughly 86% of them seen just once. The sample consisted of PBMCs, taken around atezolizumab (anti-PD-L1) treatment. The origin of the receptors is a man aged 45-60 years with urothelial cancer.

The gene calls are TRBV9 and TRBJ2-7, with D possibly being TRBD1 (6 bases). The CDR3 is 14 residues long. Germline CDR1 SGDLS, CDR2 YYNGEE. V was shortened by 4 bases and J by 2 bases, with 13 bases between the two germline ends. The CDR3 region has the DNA TGTGCCAGCAGCTTGCGAGGGGGTCCCTACGAGCAGTACTTC. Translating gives CASSLRGGPYEQYF.

The CDR3: CASRKGTDGSGANVLTF. The DNA for the CDR3 is TGTGCCAGTAGAAAGGGGACAGATGGCTCTGGGGCCAACGTCCTGACTTTC. The chain couples TRBV19 to TRBJ2-6; 7 bases align to TRBD1. Trimming took 6 bases from V and 0 from J; bases not matched to a gene: 8. Germline CDR1 reads LNHDA; CDR2 reads SQIVND (reference sequence). This CDR3 region has 17 residues.

The CDR3: CASTGEIYEQYF. In DNA, the CDR3 is TGTGCCAGCACCGGAGAGATCTACGAGCAGTACTTC. This chain links TRBV28 with TRBJ2-7; D is unresolved. Germline V lookup: CDR1 MDHEN, CDR2 SYDVKM. This CDR3 has 12 amino acids. Trimming stripped 7 bases from V and 3 bases from J, with 10 bases between.

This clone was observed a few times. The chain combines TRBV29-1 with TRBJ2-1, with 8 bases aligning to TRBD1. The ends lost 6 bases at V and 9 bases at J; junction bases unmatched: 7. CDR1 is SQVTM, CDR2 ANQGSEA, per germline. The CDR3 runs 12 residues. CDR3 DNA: TGCAGCGTAGGACAGGGCGTCAGTGAGCAGTTCTTC. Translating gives CSVGQGVSEQFF.

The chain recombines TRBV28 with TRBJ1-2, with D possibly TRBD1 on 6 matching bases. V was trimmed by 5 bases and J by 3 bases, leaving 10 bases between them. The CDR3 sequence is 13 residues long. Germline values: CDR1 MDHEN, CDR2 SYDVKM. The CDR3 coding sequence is TGTGCCAGCAGTCGGGACATTGACTATGGCTACACCTTC. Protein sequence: CASSRDIDYGYTF.